This T cell receptor (beta chain) was observed in a study of vaccination and CD4 T cells after COVID-19. Sequenced with the Oncomine TCR Beta short-read assay was DNA taken from cultured CD4+ T cells. TCRdb recomputed calls from the PCR reads with MiXCR, one row per CDR3 protein. Counted here are 13,000 to 15,000 distinct CDR3 sequences, approximately 55% occurring once; the ten biggest clones make up roughly 10%. This clonotype has more than one count but fewer than ten. Its antigen is not identified. Documented treatment: 10-day PBMC culture with coronavirus spike peptide pools or control peptides (ViraFEST assay). Sequenced sample: CD4+ T cells from blood, cultured in vitro. This sequence was found in a human donor who had recovered from COVID-19.

The CDR3 region is CASSDLAFQETQYF. The CDR3 nucleotides read TGTGCCAGCAGTGACCTAGCGTTTCAAGAGACCCAGTACTTC. This sequence joins TRBV6-1 and TRBJ2-5; possible D gene TRBD2, 6 bases. V gave up 3 bases and J gave up 2 bases, with 10 bases separating them. The V gene's germline CDR1 is MNHNS and CDR2 SASEGT. This CDR3 spans 14 amino acids.